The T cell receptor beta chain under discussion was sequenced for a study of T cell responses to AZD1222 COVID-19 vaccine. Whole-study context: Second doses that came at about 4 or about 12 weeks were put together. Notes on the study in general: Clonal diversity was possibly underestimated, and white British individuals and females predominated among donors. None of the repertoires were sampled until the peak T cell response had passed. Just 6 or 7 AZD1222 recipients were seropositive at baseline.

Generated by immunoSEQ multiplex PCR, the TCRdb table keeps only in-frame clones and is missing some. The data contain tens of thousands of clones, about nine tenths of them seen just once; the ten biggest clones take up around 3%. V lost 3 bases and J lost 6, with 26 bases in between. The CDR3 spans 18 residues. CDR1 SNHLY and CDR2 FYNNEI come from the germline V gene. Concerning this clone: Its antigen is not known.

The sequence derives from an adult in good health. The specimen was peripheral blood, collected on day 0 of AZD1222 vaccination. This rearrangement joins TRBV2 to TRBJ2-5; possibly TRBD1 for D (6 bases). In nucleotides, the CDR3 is TGTGCCAGCAGTGAGCACCTCCTACCCACAGGGTTCGGTAAGACCCAGTACTTC. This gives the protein CASSEHLLPTGFGKTQYF.